The 13 T cell receptor beta chains presented below share a single source sample, sequenced in a study of vaccination and CD4 T cells after COVID-19. For these receptors, no antigen is known. The treatment was: approximately 9-day PBMC culture with coronavirus spike peptide pools or control peptides (ViraFEST assay). Sequenced with the Oncomine TCR Beta short-read assay was DNA taken from cultured CD4+ T cells. TCRdb passed the PCR reads through MiXCR, listing each CDR3 protein once. The sample yields around 12,000 distinct CDR3 sequences, 35% to 50% seen once. Material for sequencing was CD4+ T cells from blood, cultured in vitro. The receptors stem from a human donor who had recovered from COVID-19.

The V and J genes are TRBV18 and TRBJ2-3; TRBD2 agrees at 9 bases. The V gene's germline CDR1 is KGHSH and CDR2 LQKENI. The CDR3 has 17 amino acids. The J segment lost 0 bases and the V segment lost 5 bases, leaving 9 bases of the junction unmatched. The CDR3 DNA follows: TGTGCCAGCTCAGCGACGACTAGCGGAACTAGCACAGATACGCAGTATTTT. Translating it yields CASSATTSGTSTDTQYF.

The chain combines TRBV27 with TRBJ2-6; D remains ambiguous. The CDR3 spans 14 residues. V was shortened by 5 bases and J by 0 bases, with 5 bases between the two germline ends. CDR1 is MNHEY and CDR2 is SMNVEV in the germline V gene (reference sequence). The CDR3 sequence: CASSHSSGANVLTF. In DNA form, the CDR3 reads TGTGCCAGCAGTCACAGCTCTGGGGCCAACGTCCTGACTTTC.

V is TRBV20-1 and J is TRBJ1-2, with a weak D call TRBD1 (5 bases). V lost 3 bases to trimming and J lost 3 bases, with 14 bases between them. Germline values: CDR1 DFQATT, CDR2 SNEGSKA (reference sequence). This CDR3 spans 14 amino acids. The CDR3 coding sequence is TGCAGTGCTAGCTCAGGGCAGGGAGACTATGGCTACACCTTC. Protein: CSASSGQGDYGYTF.

Here the CDR3 reads CASSLRPSGDQETQYF. The CDR3, as DNA: TGCGCCAGCAGCTTGAGGCCTAGCGGGGATCAAGAGACCCAGTACTTC. The chain combines TRBV5-1 with TRBJ2-5, with TRBD2 matching over 9 bases. Germline CDR1 is SGHRS and CDR2 is YFSETQ. The V gene end was trimmed by 1 base and the J gene end by 2 bases; junction bases not matched to a gene: 6. The CDR3 runs to 16 residues.

This sequence joins TRBV14 and TRBJ1-2, with D perhaps TRBD1 (5 bases). Germline V gene data show CDR1 as SGHDN and CDR2 as FVKESK. The CDR3 is 13 residues long. Between the trimmed V and J ends, which lost 1 base and 5 bases, there was a span of 8 bases. The CDR3 loop is CASSQGAGYGYTF. The CDR3 DNA follows: TGTGCCAGCAGCCAAGGGGCAGGGTATGGCTACACCTTC.

This clonotype occurred a few times. The chain couples TRBV20-1 to TRBJ1-5, with TRBD1 as a possible D gene (6 bases). This CDR3 is 14 amino acids long. The V and J ends lost 6 bases and 2 bases respectively, with 14 bases between them. Germline loops: CDR1 DFQATT, CDR2 SNEGSKA (reference sequence). The CDR3 sequence is CSAGGTRGNQPQHF. DNA for the CDR3: TGCAGTGCCGGGGGGACAAGGGGCAATCAGCCCCAGCATTTT.

The chain employs TRBV7-2 and TRBJ1-1, with a weak D call TRBD1 (5 bases). The CDR3 extends over 14 amino acids. Germline V gives CDR1 SGHTA, CDR2 FQGNSA. V dropped 5 bases and J dropped 0 bases, with 10 bases sitting between them. This chain's CDR3 is CASSTRQMNTEAFF. The CDR3 bases are TGTGCCAGCAGCACTCGACAGATGAACACTGAAGCTTTCTTT. The variable domain in full, completed from reference TRBV7-2 and TRBJ1-1, reads GAGVSQSPSNKVTEKGKDVELRCDPISGHTALYWYRQSLGQGLEFLIYFQGNSAPDKSGLPSDRFSAERTGGSVSTLTIQRTQQEDSAVYLCASSTRQMNTEAFFGQGTRLTVV.

The V gene is TRBV5-1, the J gene TRBJ2-1; 7 nucleotides line up with TRBD1. Germline trimming cut 5 bases from V and 3 bases from J; bases unmatched to any gene: 8. Germline loops: CDR1 SGHRS, CDR2 YFSETQ. This CDR3 is 15 amino acids long. CDR3: CASSKRQGHYNEQFF. CDR3 bases: TGCGCCAGCAGTAAGAGACAGGGTCACTACAATGAGCAGTTCTTC.

The rearrangement joins TRBV6-1 to TRBJ1-3; tentative D call: TRBD1 (5 bases). This CDR3 spans 17 amino acids. With 2 bases removed from V and 0 bases from J, the gap between germline ends came to 14 bases. Germline assignment: CDR1 MNHNS and CDR2 SASEGT. Here the CDR3 reads CASSEKVRGISGNTIYF. The DNA for the CDR3 is TGTGCCAGCAGTGAAAAGGTCCGGGGGATCTCTGGAAACACCATATATTTT.

The rearrangement joins TRBV28 to TRBJ2-1, with D perhaps assigned TRBD1 or TRBD2 (5 bases each). The CDR3 loop spans 15 amino acids. V was shortened by 7 bases and J by 8 bases, with 21 bases between the two germline ends. The germline V gene has CDR1 MDHEN and CDR2 SYDVKM. The CDR3 here is CASTPGRTKGDEQFF. The CDR3 nucleotides are TGTGCCAGCACCCCGGGACGGACCAAGGGCGATGAGCAGTTCTTC. Using reference TRBV28 and TRBJ2-1 for the parts outside the CDR3, the full variable domain is DVKVTQSSRYLVKRTGEKVFLECVQDMDHENMFWYRQDPGLGLRLIYFSYDVKMKEKGDIPEGYSVSREKKERFSLILESASTNQTSMYLCASTPGRTKGDEQFFGPGTRLTVL.

This clonotype has just a few counts. The V call is TRBV12-3 or TRBV12-4, the J call TRBJ2-1; 9 nucleotides line up with TRBD1. The DNA end is a closer match to TRBJ2-7, so the J assignment may be wrong. This CDR3 has 14 amino acids. The CDR3 coding sequence is TGTGCCAGCAGCCTACAGGGGGCACCCTACGAGCAGTACTTC. Amino acids: CASSLQGAPYEQYF.

The chain carries TRBV7-2 and TRBJ2-1; 11 bases map to TRBD2. CDR1 is SGHTA and CDR2 is FQGNSA in the germline V gene. Unmatched junction bases numbered 4, after V lost 1 base and J lost 8 bases. The CDR3 loop spans 15 amino acids. CDR3 bases: TGTGCCAGCAGCTTAGTAGCGGGAGGGCCACATGAGCAGTTCTTC. This encodes CASSLVAGGPHEQFF. The entire variable domain, with the rest obtained from reference TRBV7-2 and TRBJ2-1, is as follows: GAGVSQSPSNKVTEKGKDVELRCDPISGHTALYWYRQSLGQGLEFLIYFQGNSAPDKSGLPSDRFSAERTGGSVSTLTIQRTQQEDSAVYLCASSLVAGGPHEQFFGPGTRLTVL.

The gene calls are TRBV5-4 and TRBJ2-2; TRBD1 aligns across 9 bases. V lost 5 bases, J lost 2 bases, and 7 bases stayed unmatched. In germline, CDR1 is SGHNT, CDR2 YYREEE (reference sequence). The CDR3 loop spans 16 amino acids. DNA of the CDR3: TGTGCCAGCAGTCTCCCGGGACAGGGTAACACCGGGGAGCTGTTTTTT. It codes for CASSLPGQGNTGELFF.